This T cell receptor (beta chain) was found in a study of brain T cells in children with intractable seizures. The repertoire was sequenced with immunoSEQ multiplex PCR; TCRdb's copy has only in-frame clones and lacks some. The table shows around 340,000 clones, with roughly 92% occurring only once. Comments on this clone: Its antigen is unknown.

The study's findings and limits: Viral specificity was inferred only from CDR3 similarity; HCMV serostatus was unknown. Clones missing pre-surgery may reflect undersampling of that blood sample.

As for time point: blood from clinic visit 5 months post-surgery; TSC patient then seizure free. Only cases whose brain tissue showed the highest T cell transcript signatures were sequenced. Pre-surgery treatment included at least one anti-epileptic drug. The starting material was peripheral blood, obtained less than 6 months after surgery. The sequence was collected from a boy in the first two years of life with tuberous sclerosis and intractable seizures.

DNA of the CDR3: TGTGCCAGCAGTTTAGGACATGGCAATCAGCCCCAGCATTTT. The encoded protein is CASSLGHGNQPQHF. V gene TRBV28 combines with J gene TRBJ1-5; the D gene is possibly TRBD1 (5 bases). Germline-derived CDR1 and CDR2 are MDHEN and SYDVKM. The CDR3 is 14 residues long. The V end lost 2 bases, the J end lost 2 bases, and 7 bases lay between the germline ends.